The 25 T cell receptor beta chains presented below share a single source sample, sequenced in a study of cytomegalovirus exposure and HLA in healthy donors. Primers for the PCR totalled 60 Vbeta and 13 Jbeta. The data were produced by immunoSEQ multiplex PCR, yet TCRdb's version contains in-frame clones alone and is incomplete. The sample holds approximately 76,000 clones, 73% seen once. Sample: PBMCs. Source of these receptors: a woman between 40 and 50 years old in good health and CMV-seropositive.

This chain uses TRBV5-8 with TRBJ1-5; D is possibly TRBD1 (6 bases). Trimming removed 3 bases at V and 7 bases at J, with 11 bases between. The CDR3 sequence is 13 residues long. Germline V gene sequence: CDR1 SGHTS, CDR2 YDEGEE. This chain's CDR3 is CASSYRVGQPQHF. CDR3 nucleotides: TGTGCCAGCAGCTACAGGGTCGGCCAGCCCCAGCATTTT.

The count of this clone is one. This chain links TRBV27 with TRBJ2-3; 7 bases line up with TRBD1. This CDR3 comprises 16 residues. V lost 5 bases and J lost 0; bases outside the gene matches: 8. Germline CDR1 MNHEY, CDR2 SMNVEV (reference sequence). The CDR3 protein is CASSPHRGQSTDTQYF. Written as DNA, the CDR3 is TGTGCCAGCAGTCCGCACAGGGGACAAAGCACAGATACGCAGTATTTT.

This clone occurred once. The chain is built from TRBV19 and TRBJ2-5, with 7 nucleotides matching TRBD1. V lost 3 bases, J lost 1 base, and 2 bases stayed unmatched. This CDR3 has 14 residues. Per the germline V gene, CDR1 is LNHDA and CDR2 is SQIVND (reference sequence). The chain's CDR3 is CASSIGTVQETQYF. For the CDR3, the DNA is TGTGCCAGTAGTATCGGGACAGTCCAAGAGACCCAGTACTTC.

The V call is TRBV27, the J call TRBJ2-4, with D perhaps matching TRBD1 (8 bases). Looked up from germline, CDR1 is MNHEY and CDR2 is SMNVEV (reference sequence). This CDR3 region has 16 residues. V lost 0 bases to trimming and J lost 8 bases, with 17 bases between them. CDR3 in DNA: TGTGCCAGCAGTTTATCCGCTTACAGGGGGAGGGACATTCAGTACTTC. It codes for CASSLSAYRGRDIQYF.

Only one count was recorded for this clone. The V call is TRBV6-1, the J call TRBJ1-2; 10 nucleotides agree with TRBD1. This CDR3 region has 14 residues. With 8 bases clipped from V and 6 bases from J, the junction kept 9 bases outside the gene matches. The germline CDR1 and CDR2 sequences are MNHNS and SASEGT. CDR3: CASPRTGGIHGYTF. In DNA form, the CDR3 reads TGTGCCAGCCCCCGGACAGGGGGGATTCATGGCTACACCTTC.

This chain uses TRBV28 with TRBJ1-2; a weak D match, TRBD1 (6 bases). V was shortened by 7 bases and J by 2 bases, with 20 bases between the two germline ends. Per germline, CDR1 MDHEN and CDR2 SYDVKM. The CDR3 length is 16 residues. As DNA, the CDR3 is TGTGCCAGCAAATCTCCTCTGGGGGGGACAAACTATGGCTACACCTTC. Residues: CASKSPLGGTNYGYTF.

The chain combines TRBV6-5 with TRBJ2-7; tentative D call: TRBD2 (6 bases). The V end lost 4 bases, the J end lost 3 bases, and 19 bases lay between the germline ends. Germline values: CDR1 MNHEY, CDR2 SVGAGI. The CDR3 runs 16 residues. The CDR3 here is CASSFLPGRGGYEQYF. DNA for the CDR3: TGTGCCAGCAGTTTCCTACCCGGGCGGGGAGGCTACGAGCAGTACTTC.

The CDR3 sequence is CARTGTGSHGYTF. The DNA of the CDR3 is TGTGCCAGAACCGGGACAGGGTCCCATGGCTACACCTTC. This sequence joins TRBV2 and TRBJ1-2; TRBD1 matches at 9 bases. J gave up 6 bases and V 9 bases, and 8 bases lay outside the gene matches. Per germline, CDR1 SNHLY and CDR2 FYNNEI. This CDR3 has 13 residues.

The chain has TRBV13 and TRBJ2-1; the match to TRBD2 covers 8 bases. The CDR3 extends over 13 amino acids. The germline V gene has CDR1 PRHDT and CDR2 FYEKMQ (reference sequence). Trimming cost V 0 bases and J 12 bases; bases outside gene matches: 4. The CDR3 DNA follows: TGTGCCAGCAGCTTAGGTAGCGGGGACGGGCAGTTCTTC. Translated, it gives CASSLGSGDGQFF.

Concerning this clone: One end of the junction is discordant with germline, which a read error may explain. This chain links TRBV7-9 with TRBJ1-1, with 12 bases identical to TRBD1. This CDR3 has 14 amino acids. Per the germline V gene, CDR1 is SEHNR and CDR2 is FQNEAQ (reference sequence). The CDR3 DNA follows: TGTGCCAGCAGCTGGGGGACAGGGGGCGCTGAGGCTTTCTTT. Amino acid sequence: CASSWGTGGAEAFF.

This clone has more than one count but fewer than ten. The gene calls are TRBV7-6 and TRBJ1-4; D is possibly TRBD1 (5 bases). The CDR3 sequence is 15 residues long. Germline CDR1 and CDR2: SGHVS and FNYEAQ. The V gene lost 8 bases and the J gene lost 8 bases, with 21 bases spanning the gap. CDR3 DNA: TGTGCCAGCTCGAGAGGTGGGGCAGGGCGGGAAAAACTGTTTTTT. Translated, it gives CASSRGGAGREKLFF.

A single count supports this clone. V usage is TRBV2 and J usage is TRBJ1-1, with D unclear. Germline V gives CDR1 SNHLY, CDR2 FYNNEI. The length of the CDR3 is 13 residues. V dropped 5 bases and J dropped 0 bases, with 7 bases sitting between them. CDR3 coding DNA: TGTGCCAGCAGTAAACTCATGAACACTGAAGCTTTCTTT. Amino acid sequence: CASSKLMNTEAFF.

The V and J genes are TRBV5-5 and TRBJ1-4, with TRBD1 as a possible D gene (6 bases). Between the trimmed V and J ends, which lost 2 bases and 7 bases, there was a span of 15 bases. The CDR3 loop spans 15 amino acids. Germline CDR1 SGHKS, CDR2 YYEKEE (reference sequence). This chain's CDR3 is CASSLPGEKREKLFF. For the CDR3, the DNA is TGTGCCAGCAGCTTACCAGGGGAAAAACGTGAAAAACTGTTTTTT.

The gene calls are TRBV5-6 and TRBJ2-3; possibly TRBD2 for D (7 bases). Trimming shortened V by 6 bases and J by 2 bases, and 25 bases separated the two germline ends. CDR3 length: 18 residues. In germline, CDR1 is SGHDT, CDR2 YYEEEE. The CDR3 reads CASTARIGGGPNTDTQYF. The CDR3 DNA is TGTGCCAGCACCGCCAGAATAGGGGGGGGACCTAACACAGATACGCAGTATTTT.

This clone was seen a few times. This rearrangement joins TRBV6-1 to TRBJ1-5; no firm D call. This CDR3 has 13 residues. CDR1 is MNHNS and CDR2 is SASEGT in the germline V gene. Trimming took off 6 bases at V and 0 bases at J, with 6 bases between the two ends. CDR3 sequence: CASSQNSNQPQHF. As DNA, the CDR3 is TGTGCCAGCAGCCAAAATAGCAATCAGCCCCAGCATTTT.

The rearrangement uses TRBV30 and TRBJ1-2, with D possibly TRBD1 on 5 matching bases. The V gene's germline CDR1 is GTSNPN and CDR2 SVGIG (reference sequence). This CDR3 region has 14 residues. V was trimmed by 0 bases and J by 2 bases, leaving 10 bases between them. This CDR3 is CAWSVGRENYGYTF. The DNA for the CDR3 is TGTGCCTGGAGTGTAGGCAGGGAAAACTATGGCTACACCTTC.

The gene calls are TRBV6-1 and TRBJ1-1, with D maybe TRBD1 (5 bases). There are 12 residues in the CDR3. V was trimmed by 9 bases and J by 3 bases, leaving 11 bases between them. Germline values: CDR1 MNHNS, CDR2 SASEGT. The CDR3 DNA sequence: TGTGCCAGTGGGGCATCGTACACTGAAGCTTTCTTT. Residues: CASGASYTEAFF.

This clone was recorded once. This sequence joins TRBV29-1 and TRBJ1-2, with unresolved D. There are 11 residues in the CDR3. V gave up 7 bases and J gave up 6 bases, with 12 bases separating them. From germline, CDR1 is SQVTM and CDR2 ANQGSEA. CDR3 sequence reads: CSATPGDGYTF. In DNA form, the CDR3 reads TGCAGCGCCACCCCCGGGGATGGCTACACCTTC.

V usage is TRBV14 and J usage is TRBJ1-1; D is ambiguous. Trimming shortened V by 4 bases and J by 1 base, and 10 bases separated the two germline ends. The germline CDR1 and CDR2 sequences are SGHDN and FVKESK. This CDR3 has 14 amino acids. The CDR3 nucleotides are TGTGCCAGCAGCCCGGAGGTAGGGAACACTGAAGCTTTCTTT. Translation gives CASSPEVGNTEAFF.

The rearrangement links TRBV15 to TRBJ2-7, with D hard to call. Germline V gene lookup returns CDR1 LNHNV and CDR2 YYDKDF (reference sequence). Trimming removed 5 bases from V and 6 bases from J, with 8 bases in between. The CDR3 runs 11 residues. In DNA, the CDR3 is TGTGCCACCAGCCACCGGTTCGAGCAGTACTTC. This codes for CATSHRFEQYF.

V gene TRBV10-3 combines with J gene TRBJ2-7; a possible D gene is TRBD1 (6 bases). Germline loops: CDR1 ENHRY, CDR2 SYGVKD. Trimming removed 6 bases from V and 2 bases from J, with 8 bases in between. The CDR3 spans 12 residues. The CDR3 reads CAISPGAYEQYF. In DNA form, the CDR3 reads TGTGCCATCAGCCCAGGGGCCTACGAGCAGTACTTC.

The chain joins TRBV28 to TRBJ2-7; a weak D match, TRBD1 (5 bases). Looked up from germline, CDR1 is MDHEN and CDR2 is SYDVKM. The ends were cut back, 2 bases at V and 3 bases at J, with 11 bases in the middle. The CDR3 runs to 14 residues. The DNA for the CDR3 is TGTGCCAGCAGTTTACACGGTCAGGGCTACGAGCAGTACTTC. This encodes CASSLHGQGYEQYF.

This chain uses TRBV2 with TRBJ1-2, with 11 bases matching TRBD1. The V gene end was trimmed by 6 bases and the J gene end by 4 bases; junction bases not matched to a gene: 10. The V gene's germline CDR1 is SNHLY and CDR2 FYNNEI. The CDR3 covers 16 residues. The CDR3 loop is CASRDRGRGYTYGYTF. The CDR3 DNA is TGTGCCAGCAGGGACAGGGGGCGGGGATACACCTATGGCTACACCTTC.

This sequence joins TRBV5-8 and TRBJ1-1, with D possibly TRBD1 on 6 matching bases. Germline V gives CDR1 SGHTS, CDR2 YDEGEE. Trimming took off 2 bases at V and 4 bases at J, with 12 bases between the two ends. There are 14 residues in the CDR3. This CDR3 reads CASSFTGWGTEAFF. CDR3 DNA: TGTGCCAGCAGCTTTACAGGGTGGGGCACTGAAGCTTTCTTT.

The V call is TRBV29-1, the J call TRBJ2-7, with D possibly matching TRBD2 (6 bases). The CDR3 extends over 14 amino acids. Looked up from germline, CDR1 is SQVTM and CDR2 is ANQGSEA. With 2 bases removed from V and 0 bases from J, the gap between germline ends came to 11 bases. The CDR3: CSVELARNSYEQYF. The CDR3 nucleotides read TGCAGCGTTGAACTAGCGAGAAACTCCTACGAGCAGTACTTC.